The clone carrying this T cell receptor (beta chain) was counted only a few times. Its matching antigen is unknown. These data originate in a study of molecular identifiers for immune sequencing clone quantification. Study details: Replicate experiments took RNA from 20,000 or 100,000 naive CD8 cells, divided it five ways and sequenced four.

Broader study findings: Underestimation of highly expanded clone sizes could arise where identical TCR molecules share a barcode. The study reportedly detected spiked Jurkat TCR RNA from one cell among 990,000 or so naive cells.

This CDR3 has 16 amino acids. Germline-derived CDR1 and CDR2 are SGHTA and FQGNSA. Unmatched junction bases numbered 6, after V lost 2 bases and J lost 6 bases. Generation of bulk TCR libraries relied on previously described methods and listed TCR primers. TCRdb reprocessed the PCR reads via MiXCR and lists one record per CDR3 protein. The sample lists 7,800 or so distinct CDR3 sequences; 35% were seen once. The sample consisted of naive CD8+ T cells from blood, with Jurkat cell RNA spiked in. Subset reported: FACS-sorted CD8+CD4-CCR7+CD45RA+ naive T cells. The chain carries TRBV7-2 and TRBJ2-3; the match to TRBD2 covers 12 bases. This receptor was taken from a human donor in good health. Some libraries in this study had Jurkat cell RNA spiked in. The CDR3: CASSLLAGGPRDTQYF. DNA for the CDR3: TGTGCCAGCAGCTTACTAGCGGGAGGGCCGAGGGATACGCAGTATTTT.